This T cell receptor beta chain emerged from a study of early T cells in non-severe SARS-CoV-2 infection. Study context: Unpaired chains resulted from sequencing bulk RNA of unsorted whole blood.

This clonotype was found many times. Individual cDNA molecules received unique molecular identifiers. TCRdb independently ran MiXCR on the 5' RACE reads; one entry per CDR3 protein. Of about 20,000 distinct CDR3 sequences in the sample, about 4.5% were seen once. CDR3 length: 13 amino acids. V lost 1 base to trimming and J lost 1 base, with 4 bases between them. Per germline, CDR1 SGHTA and CDR2 FQGTGA. The sequence came from an adult who was a healthcare worker with PCR-confirmed SARS-CoV-2 infection or an uninfected control (not recorded which). The source material was whole blood. V gene TRBV7-3 combines with J gene TRBJ1-1, with D uncertain. The CDR3 protein is CASSLMGNTEAFF. DNA for the CDR3: TGTGCCAGCAGCTTAATGGGGAACACTGAAGCTTTCTTT.